This T cell receptor (beta chain) stems from a study of regulatory T cells in long-lasting Graves disease. Trimming cost V 0 bases and J 6 bases, with 8 bases left between them. CDR3 length: 13 amino acids. CDR1 is GTSNPN, CDR2 SVGIG, per germline (reference sequence). Overall study results and limits: Accuracy might have suffered from few samples. Favored gene segments in persistent disease were TRBV28, TRBJ1-2 and TRBJ2-5.

This clonotype was seen repeatedly, ten times or more. The antigen is undetermined. Building of the TCR beta libraries involved iRepertoire HTBI primers and Arm-PCR of CDR3 regions. TCRdb analysed the multiplex PCR reads with MiXCR anew, one entry per CDR3 protein. The profile covers 450,000 or so distinct CDR3 sequences, with less than 25% appearing a single time and 13% taken by the ten largest. Time point in this sample: persistent/refractory GD, antithyroid drugs over 5 years with positive TRAb. RNA extracted from PBMCs served as the sequencing template. This sequence joins TRBV30 and TRBJ1-4; perhaps TRBD1 as D (5 bases). This sample comprised peripheral blood mononuclear cells (PBMCs), obtained when the disease was refractory, from a patient treated with antithyroid drugs. The sequence derives from a female donor with Graves disease. CDR3 in amino acids: CAWSVGGDEKLFF. In DNA, the CDR3 is TGTGCCTGGAGTGTAGGAGGGGATGAAAAACTGTTTTTT.